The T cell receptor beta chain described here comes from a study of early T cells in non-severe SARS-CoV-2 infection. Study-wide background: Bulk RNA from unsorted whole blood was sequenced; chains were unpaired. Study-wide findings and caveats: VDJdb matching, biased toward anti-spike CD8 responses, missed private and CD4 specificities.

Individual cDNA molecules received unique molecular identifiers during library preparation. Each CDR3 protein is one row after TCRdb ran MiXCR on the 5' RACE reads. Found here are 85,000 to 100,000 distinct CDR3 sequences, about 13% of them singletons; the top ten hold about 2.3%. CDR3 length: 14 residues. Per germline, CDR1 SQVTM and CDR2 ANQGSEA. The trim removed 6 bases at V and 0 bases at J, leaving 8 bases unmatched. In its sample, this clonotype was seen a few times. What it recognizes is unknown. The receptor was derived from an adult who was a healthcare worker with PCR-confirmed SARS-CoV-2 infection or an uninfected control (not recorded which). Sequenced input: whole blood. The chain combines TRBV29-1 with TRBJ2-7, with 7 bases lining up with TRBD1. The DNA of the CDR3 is TGCAGCGTAGCCGGGACAGAGGCCTCCTACGAGCAGTACTTC. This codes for CSVAGTEASYEQYF.